This T cell receptor beta chain was documented in a study of cytomegalovirus exposure and HLA in healthy donors. Study results and limitations: Usually a TCR sequence was rare, but some public TCRs were found in many donors. One cluster of highly shared sequence variants probably arose as a sequencing artifact. Earlier results showed most TCR beta V segments being productive about 87% or about 30% of the time.

With regard to this clone: The antigen is unknown.

The PCR ran on 60 Vbeta and 13 Jbeta primers. Sequenced by immunoSEQ multiplex PCR; TCRdb stores in-frame clones only, minus some. There are 150,000 to 200,000 clones in the sample; about 79% occur only once, and around 6.6% lies in the top ten. The germline V and J ends were trimmed by 5 bases and 1 base, with 11 bases remaining between them. CDR1 MGHDK and CDR2 SYGVNS come from the germline V gene. The CDR3 spans 14 residues. The chain employs TRBV25-1 and TRBJ1-2, with unresolved D. Sample: PBMCs. The sequence was collected from a man aged 45-60 years in good health and CMV-seropositive. In DNA, the CDR3 is TGTGCCAGCAGTCTACCGTCATATAACTATGGCTACACCTTC. Its translation is CASSLPSYNYGYTF.